A single sample is the source of the 2 T cell receptor beta chains below, sequenced in a study of blood T cell repertoires in COVID-19. Sequenced by immunoSEQ multiplex PCR; TCRdb stores in-frame clones only, minus some. The table includes roughly 670,000 clones, just under 90% detected once. Specimen: peripheral blood. These TCRs come from a woman younger than 30 with acute or convalescent COVID-19.

The chain employs TRBV3-1 (or the pseudogene TRBV3-2) and TRBJ2-2; 7 nucleotides agree with TRBD2. V lost 0 bases and J lost 4; bases outside the gene matches: 14. The CDR3 runs 19 residues. The germline gives CDR1 LGHDT, CDR2 YNNKEL (reference sequence). The CDR3: CASSQELSLGTTLTGELFF. The CDR3 DNA reads TGTGCCAGCAGCCAAGAACTGTCTTTAGGGACTACCCTCACCGGGGAGCTGTTTTTT.

The V gene is TRBV3-1 (or the pseudogene TRBV3-2), the J gene TRBJ2-6, with 8 nucleotides matching TRBD1. This CDR3 comprises 24 residues. From germline, CDR1 is LGHDT and CDR2 YNNKEL (reference sequence). V lost 3 bases to trimming and J lost 0 bases; unmatched junction nucleotides: 25. The chain's CDR3 is CASSHVCPDRGRHIKNSGANVLTF. The CDR3 DNA is TGTGCCAGCAGCCATGTCTGCCCAGACAGGGGTCGCCATATTAAAAACTCTGGGGCCAACGTCCTGACTTTC.